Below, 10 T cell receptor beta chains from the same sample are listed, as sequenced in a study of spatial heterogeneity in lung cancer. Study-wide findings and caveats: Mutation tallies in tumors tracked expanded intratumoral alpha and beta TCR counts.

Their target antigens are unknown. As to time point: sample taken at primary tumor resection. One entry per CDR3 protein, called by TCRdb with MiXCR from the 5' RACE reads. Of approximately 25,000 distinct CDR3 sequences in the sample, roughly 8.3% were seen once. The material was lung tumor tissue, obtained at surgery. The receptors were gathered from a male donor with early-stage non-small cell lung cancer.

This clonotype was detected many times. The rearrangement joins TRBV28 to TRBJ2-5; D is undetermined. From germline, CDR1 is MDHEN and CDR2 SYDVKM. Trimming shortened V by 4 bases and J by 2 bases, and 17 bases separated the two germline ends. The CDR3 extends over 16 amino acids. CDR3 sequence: CASSSRDLTGQETQYF. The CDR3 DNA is TGTGCCAGCAGTTCCCGCGACCTAACCGGGCAAGAGACCCAGTACTTC. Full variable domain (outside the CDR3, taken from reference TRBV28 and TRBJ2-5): DVKVTQSSRYLVKRTGEKVFLECVQDMDHENMFWYRQDPGLGLRLIYFSYDVKMKEKGDIPEGYSVSREKKERFSLILESASTNQTSMYLCASSSRDLTGQETQYFGPGTRLLVL.

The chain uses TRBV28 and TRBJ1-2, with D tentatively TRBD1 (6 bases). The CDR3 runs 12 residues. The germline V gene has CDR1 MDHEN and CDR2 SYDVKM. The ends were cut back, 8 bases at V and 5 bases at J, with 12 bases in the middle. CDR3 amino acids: CASGGGLYGYTF. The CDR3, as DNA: TGTGCCAGCGGGGGGGGCTTGTATGGCTACACCTTC.

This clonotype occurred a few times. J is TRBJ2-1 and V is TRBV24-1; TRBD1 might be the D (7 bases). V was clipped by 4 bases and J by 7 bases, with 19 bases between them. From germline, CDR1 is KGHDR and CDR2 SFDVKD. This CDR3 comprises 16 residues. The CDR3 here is CATSDRGRTGGNEQFF. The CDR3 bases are TGTGCCACCAGTGACCGGGGGCGGACAGGTGGGAATGAGCAGTTCTTC.

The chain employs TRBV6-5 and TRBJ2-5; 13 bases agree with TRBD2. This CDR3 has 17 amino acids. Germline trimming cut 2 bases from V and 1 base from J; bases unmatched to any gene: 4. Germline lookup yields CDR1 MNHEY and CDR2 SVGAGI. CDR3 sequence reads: CASSYGGTSGVQETQYF. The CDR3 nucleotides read TGTGCCAGCAGTTACGGGGGGACTAGCGGGGTCCAAGAGACCCAGTACTTC.

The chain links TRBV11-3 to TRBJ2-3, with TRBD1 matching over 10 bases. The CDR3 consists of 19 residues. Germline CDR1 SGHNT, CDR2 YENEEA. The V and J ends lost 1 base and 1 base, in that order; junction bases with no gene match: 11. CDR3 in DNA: TGTGCCAGCAGCTTAGGAGTTTACGCGGGACAGGGGCGCACAGATACGCAGTATTTT. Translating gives CASSLGVYAGQGRTDTQYF.

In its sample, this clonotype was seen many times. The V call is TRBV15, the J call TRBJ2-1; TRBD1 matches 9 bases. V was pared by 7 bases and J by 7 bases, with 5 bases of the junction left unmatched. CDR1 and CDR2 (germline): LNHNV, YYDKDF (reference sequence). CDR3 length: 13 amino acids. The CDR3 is CATTGQGWNEQFF. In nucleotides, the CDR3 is TGTGCCACCACCGGACAGGGGTGGAATGAGCAGTTCTTC. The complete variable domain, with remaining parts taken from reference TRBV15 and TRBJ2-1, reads DAMVIQNPRYQVTQFGKPVTLSCSQTLNHNVMYWYQQKSSQAPKLLFHYYDKDFNNEADTPDNFQSRRPNTSFCFLDIRSPGLGDTAMYLCATTGQGWNEQFFGPGTRLTVL.

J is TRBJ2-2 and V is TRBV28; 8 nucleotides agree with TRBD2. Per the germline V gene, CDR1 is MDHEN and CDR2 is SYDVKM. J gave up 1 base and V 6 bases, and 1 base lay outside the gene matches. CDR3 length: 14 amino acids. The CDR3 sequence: CASRLAENTGELFF. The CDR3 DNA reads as TGTGCCAGCAGACTAGCGGAGAACACCGGGGAGCTGTTTTTT. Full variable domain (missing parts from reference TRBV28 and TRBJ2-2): DVKVTQSSRYLVKRTGEKVFLECVQDMDHENMFWYRQDPGLGLRLIYFSYDVKMKEKGDIPEGYSVSREKKERFSLILESASTNQTSMYLCASRLAENTGELFFGEGSRLTVL.

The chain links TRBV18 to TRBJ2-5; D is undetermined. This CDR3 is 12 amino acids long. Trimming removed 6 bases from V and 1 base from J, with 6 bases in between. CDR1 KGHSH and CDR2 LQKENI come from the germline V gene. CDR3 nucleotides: TGTGCCAGCTCCCCCAGCCAAGAGACCCAGTACTTC. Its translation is CASSPSQETQYF.

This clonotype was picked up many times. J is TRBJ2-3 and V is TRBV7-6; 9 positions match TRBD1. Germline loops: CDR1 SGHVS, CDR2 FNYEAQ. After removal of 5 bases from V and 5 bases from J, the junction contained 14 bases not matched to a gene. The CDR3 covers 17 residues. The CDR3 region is CASSRSDRGSVGDTQYF. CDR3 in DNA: TGTGCCAGCAGCCGTTCGGACAGGGGCAGTGTAGGAGATACGCAGTATTTT.

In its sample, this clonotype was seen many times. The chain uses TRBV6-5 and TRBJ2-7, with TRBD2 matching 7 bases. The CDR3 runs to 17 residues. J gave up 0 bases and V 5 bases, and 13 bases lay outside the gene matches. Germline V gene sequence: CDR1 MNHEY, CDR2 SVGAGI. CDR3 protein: CASSDHLGGRSSYEQYF. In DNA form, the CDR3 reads TGTGCCAGCAGTGACCACTTGGGAGGGCGGAGCTCCTACGAGCAGTACTTC.